This is a list of T cell receptor beta chains from one sample in a study of T cells after yellow fever vaccination. TCRdb ran MiXCR on the 5' RACE reads and lists one entry per CDR3 protein. The data show a few hundred thousand distinct CDR3 sequences, around 6.8% seen once. This material consisted of PBMCs, taken more than 35 days after the first yellow fever vaccination. These receptors were taken from a man aged 18 to 35 who received the YFV17D yellow fever vaccine. Both conserved end residues are part of each CDR3. Fields, in order: clone size, V gene, J gene, D gene, CDR3 protein, CDR3 DNA. A D gene is named only where the DNA matches it firmly. Clone size is given for some rows only: seen once, a few or many times, or a class if the clone is expanded.

clone_size: many; v_call: TRBV11-2; j_call: TRBJ1-1; d_call: TRBD1; cdr3_aa: CASSLRFGTVNTEAFF; cdr3_nt: TGTGCCAGCAGCTTGAGGTTCGGGACAGTGAACACTGAAGCTTTCTTT
clone_size: few; v_call: TRBV5-1; j_call: TRBJ1-1; d_call: -; cdr3_aa: CASSHGNRNTEAFF; cdr3_nt: TGCGCCAGCAGCCATGGGAACAGGAACACTGAAGCTTTCTTT
clone_size: many; v_call: TRBV4-2; j_call: TRBJ2-7; d_call: TRBD2; cdr3_aa: CASSQIIAGLHNEQYF; cdr3_nt: TGTGCCAGCAGCCAAATAATAGCGGGGCTCCACAACGAGCAGTACTTC
clone_size: -; v_call: TRBV20-1; j_call: TRBJ2-3; d_call: -; cdr3_aa: CCAKVGYGYLTDTQYF; cdr3_nt: TGCTGTGCTAAGGTTGGATACGGCTATCTCACAGATACGCAGTATTTT
clone_size: many; v_call: TRBV7-9; j_call: TRBJ1-6; d_call: -; cdr3_aa: CASSFSQDSPLHF; cdr3_nt: TGTGCCAGCAGCTTTTCCCAGGATTCACCCCTCCACTTT
clone_size: many; v_call: TRBV24-1; j_call: TRBJ2-1; d_call: -; cdr3_aa: CATSDRIGRGGRDEQFF; cdr3_nt: TGTGCCACCAGTGACCGCATTGGCCGGGGCGGTAGGGATGAGCAGTTCTTC
clone_size: few; v_call: TRBV7-6; j_call: TRBJ2-3; d_call: TRBD2; cdr3_aa: CASSPRFLAGGPTDTQYF; cdr3_nt: TGTGCCAGCAGCCCACGTTTCCTAGCGGGGGGCCCCACAGATACGCAGTATTTT
clone_size: -; v_call: TRBV29-1; j_call: TRBJ2-1; d_call: -; cdr3_aa: CSVLRWQGPDNEQFF; cdr3_nt: TGCAGCGTACTCCGTTGGCAGGGGCCTGACAATGAGCAGTTCTTC
clone_size: -; v_call: TRBV4-2; j_call: TRBJ2-7; d_call: -; cdr3_aa: CASSQELGTREQYF; cdr3_nt: TGTGCCAGCAGCCAAGAACTAGGGACTCGCGAGCAGTACTTC
clone_size: -; v_call: TRBV3-1; j_call: TRBJ1-3; d_call: -; cdr3_aa: CASSQMLSGNTIYF; cdr3_nt: TGTGCCAGCAGCCAAATGCTGAGCGGAAACACCATATATTTT
clone_size: few; v_call: TRBV7-6; j_call: TRBJ2-1; d_call: -; cdr3_aa: CASSLVSVPSSYNEQFF; cdr3_nt: TGTGCCAGCAGCTTAGTGTCTGTCCCGAGCTCCTACAATGAGCAGTTCTTC
clone_size: -; v_call: TRBV4-2; j_call: TRBJ2-6; d_call: -; cdr3_aa: CASSPPGREISGANVLTF; cdr3_nt: TGTGCCAGCAGCCCCCCGGGCAGGGAGATTTCTGGGGCCAACGTCCTGACTTTC
clone_size: few; v_call: TRBV27; j_call: TRBJ1-2; d_call: TRBD1; cdr3_aa: CASSLTGTDYGYTF; cdr3_nt: TGTGCCAGCAGTCTTACCGGGACAGACTATGGCTACACCTTC
clone_size: few; v_call: TRBV27; j_call: TRBJ2-7; d_call: -; cdr3_aa: CASGFRGQEEQYF; cdr3_nt: TGTGCCAGCGGCTTCCGGGGCCAGGAAGAGCAGTACTTC
clone_size: few; v_call: TRBV2; j_call: TRBJ2-3; d_call: -; cdr3_aa: CASSRRDITDTQYF; cdr3_nt: TGTGCCAGCAGTCGACGGGACATCACAGATACGCAGTATTTT
clone_size: few; v_call: TRBV3-1; j_call: TRBJ2-1; d_call: -; cdr3_aa: CASSQGLVWGEQFF; cdr3_nt: TGTGCCAGCAGCCAAGGTCTAGTCTGGGGTGAGCAGTTCTTC
clone_size: few; v_call: TRBV20-1; j_call: TRBJ1-1; d_call: -; cdr3_aa: CSALSGGFGTEAFF; cdr3_nt: TGCAGTGCTCTGTCCGGCGGCTTCGGCACTGAAGCTTTCTTT
clone_size: few; v_call: TRBV6-5; j_call: TRBJ2-2; d_call: -; cdr3_aa: CASSYSPGANTGELFF; cdr3_nt: TGTGCCAGCAGTTACTCGCCAGGGGCCAACACCGGGGAGCTGTTTTTT
clone_size: many; v_call: TRBV29-1; j_call: TRBJ2-5; d_call: -; cdr3_aa: CSVGRGGRLETQYF; cdr3_nt: TGCAGCGTTGGAAGAGGGGGGCGCCTAGAGACCCAGTACTTC
clone_size: -; v_call: TRBV6-5; j_call: TRBJ2-1; d_call: -; cdr3_aa: CASSTRLSSYNEQFF; cdr3_nt: TGTGCCAGCAGTACCCGACTTAGCTCCTACAATGAGCAGTTCTTC
clone_size: -; v_call: TRBV6-4; j_call: TRBJ1-3; d_call: -; cdr3_aa: CASSREGTGNTIYF; cdr3_nt: TGTGCCAGCAGCCGGGAGGGGACGGGAAACACCATATATTTT
clone_size: many; v_call: TRBV25-1; j_call: TRBJ2-7; d_call: -; cdr3_aa: CASRRSSYEQYF; cdr3_nt: TGTGCCAGCAGACGGAGCTCCTACGAGCAGTACTTC
clone_size: -; v_call: TRBV6-1; j_call: TRBJ2-1; d_call: -; cdr3_aa: CASMEINEQFF; cdr3_nt: TGTGCCAGCATGGAAATCAATGAGCAGTTCTTC
clone_size: many; v_call: TRBV5-4; j_call: TRBJ2-5; d_call: -; cdr3_aa: CASRGEAETQYF; cdr3_nt: TGTGCCAGCCGAGGAGAGGCGGAGACCCAGTACTTC
clone_size: few; v_call: TRBV6-1; j_call: TRBJ1-1; d_call: TRBD1; cdr3_aa: CASSKYRGGTEAFF; cdr3_nt: TGTGCCAGCAGTAAATACAGGGGCGGGACTGAAGCTTTCTTT
clone_size: few; v_call: TRBV4-3; j_call: TRBJ2-2; d_call: TRBD2; cdr3_aa: CASSQASGGAGELFF; cdr3_nt: TGCGCCAGCAGCCAAGCTAGCGGGGGGGCCGGGGAGCTGTTTTTT
clone_size: -; v_call: TRBV12-3/TRBV12-4; j_call: TRBJ2-5; d_call: -; cdr3_aa: CASSLPGTEETQYF; cdr3_nt: TGTGCCAGCAGCCTACCTGGGACGGAAGAGACCCAGTACTTC
clone_size: few; v_call: TRBV5-5; j_call: TRBJ1-1; d_call: -; cdr3_aa: CASSSHGTLSEAFF; cdr3_nt: TGTGCCAGCAGCTCGCACGGGACACTAAGCGAAGCTTTCTTT
clone_size: once; v_call: TRBV7-8; j_call: TRBJ1-2; d_call: -; cdr3_aa: CASSLFPEMRFSANYGYTF; cdr3_nt: TGTGCCAGCAGCTTATTCCCCGAAATGCGGTTTTCCGCTAACTATGGCTACACCTTC
clone_size: -; v_call: TRBV12-3/TRBV12-4; j_call: TRBJ1-1; d_call: TRBD1; cdr3_aa: CASSNGQGMVTEAFF; cdr3_nt: TGTGCCAGCAGTAACGGACAGGGAATGGTCACTGAAGCTTTCTTT
clone_size: few; v_call: TRBV25-1; j_call: TRBJ2-3; d_call: -; cdr3_aa: CASSFTVNTDTQYF; cdr3_nt: TGTGCCAGCAGTTTTACGGTTAACACAGATACGCAGTATTTT
clone_size: many; v_call: TRBV4-1; j_call: TRBJ2-5; d_call: TRBD2; cdr3_aa: CASSQAGGSGETQYF; cdr3_nt: TGCGCCAGCAGCCAAGCCGGGGGGTCGGGAGAGACCCAGTACTTC
clone_size: -; v_call: TRBV6-2/TRBV6-3; j_call: TRBJ2-5; d_call: -; cdr3_aa: CASSFWTSSPYQETQYF; cdr3_nt: TGTGCCAGCAGTTTCTGGACTTCATCCCCTTACCAAGAGACCCAGTACTTC
clone_size: few; v_call: TRBV5-1; j_call: TRBJ2-1; d_call: -; cdr3_aa: CASSPRRNNEQFF; cdr3_nt: TGCGCCAGCAGCCCCCGACGGAATAATGAGCAGTTCTTC
clone_size: -; v_call: TRBV5-1; j_call: TRBJ2-1; d_call: -; cdr3_aa: CASRSTFNPRGGLDEQFF; cdr3_nt: TGCGCCAGCCGCTCCACCTTTAACCCGAGGGGGGGCTTGGATGAGCAGTTCTTC
clone_size: few; v_call: TRBV2; j_call: TRBJ2-3; d_call: -; cdr3_aa: CASSEERPITDTQYF; cdr3_nt: TGTGCCAGCAGTGAAGAGCGGCCGATCACAGATACGCAGTATTTT
clone_size: many; v_call: TRBV20-1; j_call: TRBJ1-1; d_call: -; cdr3_aa: CSAQYTEAFF; cdr3_nt: TGCAGTGCTCAATACACTGAAGCTTTCTTT
clone_size: -; v_call: TRBV12-3/TRBV12-4; j_call: TRBJ1-2; d_call: -; cdr3_aa: CASSSRGVSLPNYGYTF; cdr3_nt: TGTGCCAGCAGTTCTAGAGGGGTCTCTCTCCCAAACTATGGCTACACCTTC
clone_size: -; v_call: TRBV6-2/TRBV6-3; j_call: TRBJ2-7; d_call: -; cdr3_aa: CASSWSGTSTYEQYF; cdr3_nt: TGTGCCAGCAGTTGGTCCGGGACATCTACCTACGAGCAGTACTTC
clone_size: few; v_call: TRBV18; j_call: TRBJ2-1; d_call: -; cdr3_aa: CASSPTLNEQFF; cdr3_nt: TGTGCCAGCTCACCGACGCTCAATGAGCAGTTCTTC
clone_size: -; v_call: TRBV6-4; j_call: TRBJ2-7; d_call: TRBD2; cdr3_aa: CASSPPPGLAGGYDSREQYF; cdr3_nt: TGTGCCAGCAGTCCCCCTCCGGGACTAGCGGGGGGTTACGATTCCCGCGAGCAGTACTTC
clone_size: few; v_call: TRBV5-1; j_call: TRBJ2-5; d_call: TRBD1; cdr3_aa: CASSLAKGAIETQYF; cdr3_nt: TGCGCCAGCAGCTTGGCGAAGGGGGCGATCGAGACCCAGTACTTC
clone_size: -; v_call: TRBV20-1; j_call: TRBJ1-1; d_call: -; cdr3_aa: CSAPTETNTEAFF; cdr3_nt: TGCAGTGCCCCGACAGAGACGAACACTGAAGCTTTCTTT